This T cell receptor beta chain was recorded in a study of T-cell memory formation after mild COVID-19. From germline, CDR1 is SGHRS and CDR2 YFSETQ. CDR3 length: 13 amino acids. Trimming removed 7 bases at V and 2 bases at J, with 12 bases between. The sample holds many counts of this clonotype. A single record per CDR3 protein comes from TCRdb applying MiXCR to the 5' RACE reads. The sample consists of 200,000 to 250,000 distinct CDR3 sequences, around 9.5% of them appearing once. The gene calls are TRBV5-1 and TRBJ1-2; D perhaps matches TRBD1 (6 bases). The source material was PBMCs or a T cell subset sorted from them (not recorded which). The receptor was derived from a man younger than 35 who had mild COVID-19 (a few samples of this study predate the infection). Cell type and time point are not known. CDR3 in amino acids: CASSDSGNYGYTF. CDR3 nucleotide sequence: TGCGCCAGCTCGGACAGCGGCAACTATGGCTACACCTTC.